This is a list of T cell receptor beta chains from one sample in a study of CD8+ T cells in alopecia areata. The protocol was immunoSEQ multiplex PCR, while the TCRdb copy is restricted to in-frame clones and leaves out a portion. This sample carries about 200,000 clones, 64% of them seen once, and the ten largest clones take about 4%. Here the sequenced sample was CD4+ T cells sorted from blood, taken at week 4, from a patient treated with tofacitinib. These receptors were taken from a human donor with alopecia areata. Both conserved end residues are part of each CDR3. The order of the fields is clone size, D gene, V gene, J gene, CDR3 protein, CDR3 DNA. D genes are given only for firm matches. Expanded clones get a size class; other rows say once, few or many, or leave the size out.

clone size: few; D gene: TRBD1; V gene: TRBV29-1; J gene: TRBJ1-1; CDR3 protein: CSARTGGLNTEAFF; CDR3 DNA: TGCAGCGCCCGGACAGGGGGCTTGAACACTGAAGCTTTCTTT
clone size: .; D gene: TRBD2; V gene: TRBV5-6; J gene: TRBJ2-3; CDR3 protein: CASSPLAGGADTQYF; CDR3 DNA: TGTGCCAGCAGCCCCTTAGCGGGGGGGGCAGATACGCAGTATTTT
clone size: .; D gene: .; V gene: TRBV15; J gene: TRBJ2-5; CDR3 protein: CATSRGGETQYF; CDR3 DNA: TGTGCCACCAGCAGAGGCGGAGAGACCCAGTACTTC
clone size: .; D gene: TRBD2; V gene: TRBV30; J gene: TRBJ2-7; CDR3 protein: CATSAGDYEQYF; CDR3 DNA: TGTGCCACCTCGGCGGGAGACTACGAGCAGTACTTC
clone size: .; D gene: TRBD1; V gene: TRBV30; J gene: TRBJ2-3; CDR3 protein: CAWKTGQGTDTQYF; CDR3 DNA: TGTGCCTGGAAGACGGGACAGGGCACAGATACGCAGTATTTT
clone size: once; D gene: .; V gene: TRBV10-3; J gene: TRBJ2-6; CDR3 protein: CAIRVAGANVLTF; CDR3 DNA: TGTGCCATAAGAGTAGCAGGGGCCAACGTCCTGACTTTC
clone size: few; D gene: TRBD2; V gene: TRBV7-2; J gene: TRBJ2-7; CDR3 protein: CASTRTSGGFYEQYF; CDR3 DNA: TGTGCCAGCACCCGGACTAGCGGGGGCTTCTACGAGCAGTACTTC
clone size: few; D gene: .; V gene: TRBV5-1; J gene: TRBJ1-3; CDR3 protein: CASSYGATLGNTIYF; CDR3 DNA: TGCGCCAGCAGCTACGGAGCTACGCTCGGAAACACCATATATTTT
clone size: .; D gene: .; V gene: TRBV25-1; J gene: TRBJ1-1; CDR3 protein: CASRGGRFEAFF; CDR3 DNA: TGTGCCAGCCGAGGGGGTCGGTTCGAAGCTTTCTTT
clone size: few; D gene: .; V gene: TRBV11-2; J gene: TRBJ2-4; CDR3 protein: CASSLSGLAKNIQYF; CDR3 DNA: TGTGCCAGCAGCTTATCAGGGCTAGCCAAAAACATTCAGTACTTC
clone size: .; D gene: TRBD2; V gene: TRBV29-1; J gene: TRBJ2-7; CDR3 protein: CSVLVYLAGPSYEQYF; CDR3 DNA: TGCAGCGTCCTTGTGTACCTAGCGGGGCCTTCCTACGAGCAGTACTTC
clone size: few; D gene: .; V gene: TRBV7-2; J gene: TRBJ2-5; CDR3 protein: CASSSDRGGSQYF; CDR3 DNA: TGTGCCAGCAGTTCCGACCGTGGGGGTAGCCAGTACTTC
clone size: .; D gene: .; V gene: TRBV29-1; J gene: TRBJ2-5; CDR3 protein: CSVEGPGGETQYF; CDR3 DNA: TGCAGCGTTGAAGGCCCCGGAGGGGAGACCCAGTACTTC
clone size: .; D gene: .; V gene: TRBV29-1; J gene: TRBJ2-2; CDR3 protein: CSVAGTDTGELFF; CDR3 DNA: TGCAGCGTGGCCGGGACGGACACCGGGGAGCTGTTTTTT
clone size: .; D gene: .; V gene: TRBV11-2; J gene: TRBJ2-6; CDR3 protein: CASVGSSGANVLTF; CDR3 DNA: TGTGCCAGCGTCGGGAGCTCTGGGGCCAACGTCCTGACTTTC
clone size: .; D gene: .; V gene: TRBV7-9; J gene: TRBJ2-5; CDR3 protein: CASSPQMGSAETQYF; CDR3 DNA: TGTGCCAGCAGCCCCCAGATGGGTAGCGCCGAGACCCAGTACTTC
clone size: .; D gene: .; V gene: TRBV7-3; J gene: TRBJ2-2; CDR3 protein: CASRLTGGNTGELFF; CDR3 DNA: TGTGCCAGCAGACTGACCGGGGGTAACACCGGGGAGCTGTTTTTT
clone size: .; D gene: .; V gene: TRBV4-3; J gene: TRBJ2-1; CDR3 protein: CASSQDRDNEQFF; CDR3 DNA: TGCGCCAGCAGCCAAGATCGGGACAATGAGCAGTTCTTC
clone size: .; D gene: .; V gene: TRBV2; J gene: TRBJ2-1; CDR3 protein: CASSDRQVSSSYNEQFF; CDR3 DNA: TGTGCCAGCAGTGACAGGCAGGTCTCTAGCTCCTACAATGAGCAGTTCTTC
clone size: .; D gene: .; V gene: TRBV13; J gene: TRBJ2-1; CDR3 protein: CASSLGDEQFF; CDR3 DNA: TGTGCCAGCAGCCTGGGGGATGAGCAGTTCTTC
clone size: few; D gene: .; V gene: TRBV14; J gene: TRBJ1-6; CDR3 protein: CASSQQGRSSPLHF; CDR3 DNA: TGTGCCAGCAGCCAACAGGGAAGGAGTTCACCCCTCCACTTT
clone size: .; D gene: .; V gene: TRBV9; J gene: TRBJ2-5; CDR3 protein: CASSGVFGETQYF; CDR3 DNA: TGTGCCAGCAGCGGAGTGTTTGGGGAGACCCAGTACTTC
clone size: .; D gene: .; V gene: TRBV21-1; J gene: TRBJ2-5; CDR3 protein: CASSNLAGSQETQYF; CDR3 DNA: TGTGCCAGCAGCAACCTAGCGGGGTCCCAAGAGACCCAGTACTTC